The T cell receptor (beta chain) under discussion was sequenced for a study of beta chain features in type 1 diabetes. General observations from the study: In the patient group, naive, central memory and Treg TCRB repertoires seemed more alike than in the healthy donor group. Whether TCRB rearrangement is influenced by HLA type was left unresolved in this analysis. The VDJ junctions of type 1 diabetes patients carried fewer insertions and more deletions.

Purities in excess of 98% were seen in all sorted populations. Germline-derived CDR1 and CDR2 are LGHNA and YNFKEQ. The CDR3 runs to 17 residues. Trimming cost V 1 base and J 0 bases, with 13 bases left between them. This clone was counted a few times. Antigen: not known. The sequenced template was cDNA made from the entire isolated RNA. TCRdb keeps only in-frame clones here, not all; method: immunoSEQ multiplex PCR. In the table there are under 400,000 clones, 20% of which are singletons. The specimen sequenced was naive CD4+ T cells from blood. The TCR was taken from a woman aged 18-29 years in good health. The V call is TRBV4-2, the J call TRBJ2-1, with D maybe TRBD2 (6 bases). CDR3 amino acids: CASSQGSAGSSYNEQFF. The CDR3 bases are TGTGCCAGCAGCCAAGGGAGCGCCGGGAGCTCCTACAATGAGCAGTTCTTC.